Listed here are 27 T cell receptor beta chains from one sample, sequenced in a study of T cells after yellow fever vaccination. TCRdb recomputed calls from the 5' RACE reads with MiXCR, one row per CDR3 protein. The table lists some 350,000 distinct CDR3 sequences, more than 5.5% of them singletons. The input for sequencing was PBMCs, taken 5 days after the yellow fever booster vaccination. The receptors derive from a man younger than 40 who received the YFV17D yellow fever vaccine.

This clonotype was picked up many times. The rearrangement uses TRBV5-1 and TRBJ2-1; 10 bases are shared with TRBD1. From germline, CDR1 is SGHRS and CDR2 YFSETQ. The CDR3 is 17 amino acids. The J segment lost 6 bases and the V segment lost 3 bases, leaving 12 bases of the junction unmatched. CDR3 loop: CASSSPPGTGVPNEQFF. Written as DNA, the CDR3 is TGCGCCAGCAGCTCTCCACCCGGGACAGGGGTTCCCAATGAGCAGTTCTTC.

Turning to this clonotype: One end of the junction does not line up with germline, which may come from a read error. V and J are TRBV19 and TRBJ2-3, with D hard to call. In germline, CDR1 is LNHDA, CDR2 SQIVND (reference sequence). The CDR3 is 13 amino acids. CDR3: CASSLYSTDRQYF. The CDR3 DNA reads as TGTGCCAGTAGTCTCTATAGCACAGATAGGCAGTATTTT.

At least ten counts were recorded for this clonotype. This rearrangement joins TRBV20-1 to TRBJ2-7; TRBD2 agrees at 10 bases. The CDR3 is made up of 13 amino acids. The trim removed 5 bases at V and 4 bases at J, leaving 5 bases unmatched. Germline CDR1 is DFQATT and CDR2 is SNEGSKA (reference sequence). The CDR3, as DNA: TGCAGTGCTCCTAGCGGGAGTAGTTACGAGCAGTACTTC. Translated: CSAPSGSSYEQYF.

The chain employs TRBV20-1 and TRBJ1-4; 9 nucleotides align to TRBD1. The CDR3 has 13 amino acids. Trimming at V came to 5 bases and at J to 6 bases, leaving 4 bases not matched to a gene. Germline CDR1 reads DFQATT; CDR2 reads SNEGSKA (reference sequence). CDR3 amino acids: CSAGRTGDEKLFF. DNA for the CDR3: TGCAGTGCTGGAAGGACAGGGGATGAAAAACTGTTTTTT.

This rearrangement joins TRBV12-3 or TRBV12-4 to TRBJ1-5; D is unclear. V lost 3 bases and J lost 7, with 7 bases in between. The CDR3 spans 12 residues. The CDR3 DNA sequence: TGTGCCAGCAGTTTTGACGACCAGCCCCAGCATTTT. This gives the protein CASSFDDQPQHF.

The J gene is TRBJ2-3, the V gene TRBV5-4, with TRBD2 identical over 7 bases. Trimming cost V 0 bases and J 2 bases; bases outside gene matches: 6. Germline V gene lookup returns CDR1 SGHNT and CDR2 YYREEE (reference sequence). This CDR3 region has 16 residues. CDR3 sequence (DNA): TGTGCCAGCAGCTTGGCGCAGCGGGGAGACACAGATACGCAGTATTTT. As protein: CASSLAQRGDTDTQYF.

This clonotype occurred a few times. The chain recombines TRBV5-1 with TRBJ1-1, with 7 bases matching TRBD1. CDR1 is SGHRS, CDR2 YFSETQ, per germline. J was trimmed by 1 base and V by 4 bases; bases with no gene match: 7. The CDR3 consists of 15 residues. CDR3 sequence reads: CASSPYRGGNTEAFF. The CDR3 DNA reads TGCGCCAGCAGCCCTTACAGGGGAGGGAACACTGAAGCTTTCTTT.

This clonotype was observed a few times. This chain uses TRBV20-1 with TRBJ1-1, with 7 nucleotides matching TRBD1. The germline V gene has CDR1 DFQATT and CDR2 SNEGSKA (reference sequence). The V segment lost 6 bases and the J segment 8 bases; nucleotides outside the gene matches: 9. This CDR3 is built from 12 residues. CDR3 sequence reads: CSAHELTGEAFF. The CDR3 DNA follows: TGCAGTGCCCACGAACTGACAGGGGAAGCTTTCTTT.

This clonotype was recorded a few times. The J gene is TRBJ2-7, the V gene TRBV9; TRBD1 aligns across 9 bases. Germline CDR1 is SGDLS and CDR2 is YYNGEE. The V and J ends lost 0 bases and 2 bases, in that order; junction bases with no gene match: 3. The CDR3 runs 15 residues. The CDR3 nucleotides are TGTGCCAGCAGCGTAGACGGGGACAGGGCCTACGAGCAGTACTTC. Its translation: CASSVDGDRAYEQYF.

The V gene is TRBV6-2 or TRBV6-3, the J gene TRBJ1-1, with D hard to call. The V end was cut by 5 bases, the J end by 8 bases, with 12 bases between. CDR3 size: 12 residues. Germline CDR1 MNHEY, CDR2 SVGEGT. The CDR3 DNA follows: TGTGCCAGCAGTCCGAGCTTGGGGGAAGCTTTCTTT. Protein product: CASSPSLGEAFF.

Many counts were recorded for this clonotype. This chain connects TRBV14 to TRBJ2-3; D gene uncertain. Germline loops: CDR1 SGHDN, CDR2 FVKESK. V lost 4 bases and J 2 bases, leaving 4 bases between the germline ends. The CDR3 covers 12 residues. CDR3 DNA sequence: TGTGCCAGCAGCCGAATCACAGATACGCAGTATTTT. It is translated as CASSRITDTQYF.

Many counts were recorded for this clonotype. The chain combines TRBV7-9 with TRBJ2-7; D is undetermined. V was trimmed by 5 bases and J by 2 bases, leaving 19 bases between them. The CDR3 is 16 residues long. The germline V gene encodes CDR1 SEHNR and CDR2 FQNEAQ (reference sequence). The CDR3 DNA is TGTGCCAGCAGCCCACCCCCGGGCCGACTTGCCTACGAGCAGTACTTC. Translated, it gives CASSPPPGRLAYEQYF.

This clonotype appeared a few times. The J gene is TRBJ1-5, the V gene TRBV10-3; D uncertain. Germline lookup yields CDR1 ENHRY and CDR2 SYGVKD. V was shortened by 0 bases and J by 4 bases, with 7 bases between the two germline ends. The CDR3 contains 14 residues. The CDR3 sequence: CAISESEGNQPQHF. CDR3 DNA sequence: TGTGCCATCAGTGAGTCGGAAGGTAATCAGCCCCAGCATTTT.

This clonotype was seen many times. The chain has TRBV7-2 and TRBJ2-7; no definite D call. The V end lost 4 bases, the J end lost 3 bases, and 13 bases lay between the germline ends. The CDR3 covers 14 residues. CDR1 is SGHTA, CDR2 FQGNSA, per germline. CDR3 sequence (DNA): TGTGCCAGCAGCTCCCACACGCCCGACTACGAGCAGTACTTC. This encodes CASSSHTPDYEQYF.

The chain recombines TRBV10-2 with TRBJ2-3; TRBD2 is a possible D gene (6 bases). Trimming took off 8 bases at V and 3 bases at J, with 21 bases between the two ends. This CDR3 region has 16 residues. Germline loops: CDR1 WSHSY, CDR2 SAAADI. This chain's CDR3 is CASPPGQGGRTDTQYF. The DNA for the CDR3 is TGCGCCAGCCCCCCCGGGCAGGGAGGTCGGACAGATACGCAGTATTTT.

The chain uses TRBV9 and TRBJ2-1; D remains ambiguous. The germline V and J ends were trimmed by 3 bases and 6 bases, with 7 bases remaining between them. Per germline, CDR1 SGDLS and CDR2 YYNGEE. This CDR3 has 12 amino acids. CDR3 amino acids: CASSERSNEQFF. The DNA of the CDR3 is TGTGCCAGCAGCGAGCGTTCCAATGAGCAGTTCTTC.

The chain uses TRBV7-2 and TRBJ2-7; 7 positions match TRBD1. Trimming removed 1 base from V and 7 bases from J; junction bases left unmatched: 4. Per the germline V gene, CDR1 is SGHTA and CDR2 is FQGNSA. CDR3 size: 13 residues. The CDR3 here is CASSLDRGREQYF. CDR3 coding DNA: TGTGCCAGCAGCTTAGACAGGGGTCGAGAGCAGTACTTC.

This sequence joins TRBV2 and TRBJ2-2; TRBD1 is a possible D gene (5 bases). The V end lost 5 bases, the J end lost 6 bases, and 10 bases lay between the germline ends. Germline V gives CDR1 SNHLY, CDR2 FYNNEI. The CDR3 loop spans 13 amino acids. CDR3 region: CASSPTGPGELFF. The DNA of the CDR3 is TGTGCCAGCAGTCCCACAGGCCCCGGGGAGCTGTTTTTT.

This clonotype showed up many times. J is TRBJ2-2 and V is TRBV7-2, with unresolved D. Looked up from germline, CDR1 is SGHTA and CDR2 is FQGNSA. Deletions cut 6 bases from V and 5 bases from J, with 7 bases between. The CDR3 length is 12 residues. In DNA, the CDR3 is TGTGCCAGCAGTCGGTTAACCGGGGAGCTGTTTTTT. This translates into CASSRLTGELFF. Variable domain in full (rest from reference TRBV7-2 and TRBJ2-2): GAGVSQSPSNKVTEKGKDVELRCDPISGHTALYWYRQSLGQGLEFLIYFQGNSAPDKSGLPSDRFSAERTGGSVSTLTIQRTQQEDSAVYLCASSRLTGELFFGEGSRLTVL.

This sequence joins TRBV20-1 and TRBJ2-7; the D is unclear. The germline V gene encodes CDR1 DFQATT and CDR2 SNEGSKA (reference sequence). The V gene lost 0 bases and the J gene lost 2 bases, with 17 bases spanning the gap. This CDR3 is built from 16 residues. The CDR3 DNA reads as TGCAGTGCTAGAGATACCCGCCGGACCAACACCTACGAGCAGTACTTC. Translated, it gives CSARDTRRTNTYEQYF.

The V and J genes are TRBV20-1 and TRBJ2-2; 9 bases match TRBD2. Trimming at V came to 2 bases and at J to 4 bases, leaving 11 bases not matched to a gene. Germline lookup yields CDR1 DFQATT and CDR2 SNEGSKA (reference sequence). The CDR3 consists of 17 residues. CDR3 nucleotide sequence: TGCAGTGCTAGAAGCCCTGCGAGCGGGAGGCTCACCGGGGAGCTGTTTTTT. This sequence encodes CSARSPASGRLTGELFF.

This clonotype was recorded a few times. The V call is TRBV7-2, the J call TRBJ1-2, with 8 bases fitting TRBD1. The V segment lost 5 bases and the J segment 5 bases; nucleotides outside the gene matches: 7. Germline V lookup: CDR1 SGHTA, CDR2 FQGNSA. This CDR3 spans 14 amino acids. CDR3 DNA sequence: TGTGCCAGCAGCCAGGACAGGGCCATTTATGGCTACACCTTC. It codes for CASSQDRAIYGYTF.

Turning to this clonotype: A much larger clone differs by one base, so this may be a read error. The chain joins TRBV7-3 to TRBJ2-5; D gene uncertain. The V and J ends lost 5 bases and 4 bases respectively, with 11 bases between them. CDR3 length equals 13 residues. Germline CDR1 SGHTA, CDR2 FQGTGA. CDR3 nucleotides: TGTGCCAGCAGCCCACGCAGGCCAGAGACCCAGTACTTC. This codes for CASSPRRPETQYF. Full variable domain (remainder filled in from reference TRBV7-3 and TRBJ2-5): GAGVSQTPSNKVTEKGKYVELRCDPISGHTALYWYRQSLGQGPEFLIYFQGTGAADDSGLPNDRFFAVRPEGSVSTLKIQRTERGDSAVYLCASSPRRPETQYFGPGTRLLVL.

This clonotype came up a few times. The chain recombines TRBV28 with TRBJ2-7; no reliable D call. This CDR3 region has 12 residues. In germline, CDR1 is MDHEN, CDR2 SYDVKM. The germline V and J ends were trimmed by 5 bases and 4 bases, with 9 bases remaining between them. The CDR3 nucleotides read TGTGCCAGCAGTCCCCCCCGGTACGAGCAGTACTTC. It encodes CASSPPRYEQYF.

This clonotype turned up a few times. This rearrangement joins TRBV3-1 to TRBJ2-1, with D perhaps matching TRBD2 (6 bases). Germline assignment: CDR1 LGHDT and CDR2 YNNKEL (reference sequence). The CDR3 covers 13 residues. V dropped 6 bases and J dropped 8 bases, with 14 bases sitting between them. CDR3 residues: CASRQTEGYEQFF. In nucleotides, the CDR3 is TGTGCCAGCAGACAAACGGAGGGCTATGAGCAGTTCTTC.

This clonotype was counted a few times. This chain joins TRBV19 and TRBJ2-1; 13 bases fit TRBD2. CDR1 is LNHDA and CDR2 is SQIVND in the germline V gene (reference sequence). Unmatched junction bases numbered 7, after V lost 5 bases and J lost 12 bases. This CDR3 comprises 14 residues. In nucleotides, the CDR3 is TGTGCCAGTAGTCGAGGGACTAGCGGGATAATGCAGTTCTTC. This codes for CASSRGTSGIMQFF. Using reference TRBV19 and TRBJ2-1 for the parts outside the CDR3, the full variable domain is DGGITQSPKYLFRKEGQNVTLSCEQNLNHDAMYWYRQDPGQGLRLIYYSQIVNDFQKGDIAEGYSVSREKKESFPLTVTSAQKNPTAFYLCASSRGTSGIMQFFGPGTRLTVL.

The gene calls are TRBV5-1 and TRBJ2-5; 7 bases are a match to TRBD1. The ends lost 4 bases at V and 2 bases at J; junction bases unmatched: 8. The CDR3 is 15 residues long. Per germline, CDR1 SGHRS and CDR2 YFSETQ. The CDR3 protein is CASSSFPGQQETQYF. The CDR3 DNA reads TGCGCCAGCAGCAGCTTTCCGGGACAGCAAGAGACCCAGTACTTC.